The clone carrying this T cell receptor beta chain was counted ten times or more. Antigen: not known. TCRdb processed the 5' RACE reads anew with MiXCR; each CDR3 protein has one entry. The data show some 10,000 distinct CDR3 sequences, about a sixth seen once. Germline V gene data show CDR1 as WNHNN and CDR2 as SYGVQD (reference sequence). The CDR3 spans 13 residues. V was clipped by 3 bases and J by 1 base, with 6 bases between them. This sample is drawn from a study of spatial heterogeneity in lung cancer. For the study at large: Alpha-chain detections were consistently fewer than beta-chain detections among the sequences. An average of more than ten raw reads was observed per unique TCR and UMI combination.

Overall study findings and caveats: At resection, ubiquitous expanded tumor TCRs appeared in blood more than at follow-up.

Time point specified: sample taken at primary tumor resection. Whole RNA, isolated from tumor, nontumor lung or frozen PBMC, was sequenced without prior sorting. The receptor was isolated from a male donor with early-stage non-small cell lung cancer. This specimen consisted of PBMCs, obtained at surgery. The chain joins TRBV10-1 to TRBJ1-1, with unresolved D. The CDR3 coding sequence is TGCGCCAGCAGTGACAGGACGAACACTGAAGCTTTCTTT. It yields the protein CASSDRTNTEAFF.